The sequence of this T cell receptor (beta chain) was determined in a study of T-cell memory formation after mild COVID-19. Broader study findings: Cross-reactive memory apparently joined, as some responding clones appeared in pre-infection memory.

V was shortened by 4 bases and J by 6 bases, with 16 bases between the two germline ends. The CDR3 runs to 14 residues. The germline V gene has CDR1 MNHEY and CDR2 SVGEGT. This clonotype was found a few times. What it binds is unknown. TCRdb re-analysed the 5' RACE reads in MiXCR, keeping a single row per CDR3 protein. The sample consists of roughly 400,000 distinct CDR3 sequences, 15% to 20% of them appearing once. V and J are TRBV6-2 or TRBV6-3 and TRBJ2-7; D is possibly TRBD1 (5 bases). This sequence originates from a man aged 18 to 30 who had mild COVID-19 (a few samples of this study predate the infection). Cell type and time point are not known. Input material: PBMCs or a T cell subset sorted from them (not recorded which). Here the CDR3 DNA reads TGTGCCAGCAGTTCGGACAATTTGGGTCTCGAGCAGTACTTC. It yields the protein CASSSDNLGLEQYF.